The TCR beta chain under discussion was sequenced for a study of human CD8 memory T cell subsets (TCRdb year 2020). Background on the whole study: To assess how stem-like (TSTEM), progenitor exhausted-like (TPEX) and effector memory CD8+ T cell subsets are clonally related, the TCRbeta repertoires of these three subsets were compared. Six donors each provided TSTEM, TPEX and effector memory subsets, and TCRbeta repertoires were obtained from all six. What the work shows at the level of the full study, not this receptor alone: Greater repertoire diversity in TSTEM than in TPEX subsets was suggested by Chao1 estimates, potentially reflecting a broader range of specificities. Although both stem-like subsets shared clonotypes with effector memory cells, the overlap between TSTEM and TPEX repertoires was minimal, suggesting distinct antigen spectra for the TSTEM and TPEX subsets. Only TCRbeta chains were sequenced, and repertoire comparisons rested on over 5 donors tested with paired t-tests and Bonferroni correction. Similarly high normalized Shannon-Wiener diversity was shown by TSTEM and TPEX subsets, whereas comparatively lower diversity was seen in effector memory subsets.

A Human TCR Profiling Kit was used to prepare UMI-labeled 5' RACE TCRbeta libraries. Every TCRbeta library was prepared in parallel with an identical number of PCR cycles. Concerning the study's data processing: The number of functional CDR3beta clonotypes in each TCRbeta library ranged from roughly 3,000 to 20,000. UMI extraction and consensus assembly used MIGEC 1.2.9, requiring at least three reads per UMI. MiXCR 3.0.3 was used to extract the in-frame CDR3beta repertoires. Each sample was downsampled to 42,000 randomly selected UMIs before diversity metrics were computed in VDJtools 1.2.1. Repertoire overlap metrics D, R and F2 were calculated in VDJtools for the top 3,000 clones of each sample pair. With the reads reprocessed by TCRdb, a single entry stands for each CDR3 protein sequence and no DNA is reported. For this entry, the V and J calls and clone size follow TCRdb and not the study's own pipeline. This sample's table carries thousands of distinct CDR3 sequences. In total, the top ten clones hold 21% of the sample.

A remark on this clonotype: No antigen is known for it.

Peripheral blood mononuclear cells were isolated from healthy donor buffy coats by density gradient separation. In the study, negative magnetic separation with EasySep or MojoSort CD8+ T cell isolation kits was used to enrich total CD8+ T cells. An RNeasy Mini Kit was used to extract total RNA from duplicate vials of some 160,000 sorted CD8+ T cells per subset. The PBMCs were used fresh or after being cryopreserved in fetal bovine serum with roughly 9.5% DMSO. Fluorescence-activated cell sorting on a FACSAria III was used to sort the CD8+ T cell subsets to purity. The germline V gene encodes CDR1 SNHLY and CDR2 FYNNEI. The CDR3 spans 13 residues, from the cysteine through the phenylalanine. DNA is not on record.

The clonotype originates from a human donor in good health. Sequencing was done on a sample of CD8+ T cells from PBMCs. The V and J segments used are TRBV2 and TRBJ1-4; TCRdb selects TRBD1, and the lack of DNA leaves this call unchecked. The CDR3 protein sequence reads: CASRAIGDEKLFF.